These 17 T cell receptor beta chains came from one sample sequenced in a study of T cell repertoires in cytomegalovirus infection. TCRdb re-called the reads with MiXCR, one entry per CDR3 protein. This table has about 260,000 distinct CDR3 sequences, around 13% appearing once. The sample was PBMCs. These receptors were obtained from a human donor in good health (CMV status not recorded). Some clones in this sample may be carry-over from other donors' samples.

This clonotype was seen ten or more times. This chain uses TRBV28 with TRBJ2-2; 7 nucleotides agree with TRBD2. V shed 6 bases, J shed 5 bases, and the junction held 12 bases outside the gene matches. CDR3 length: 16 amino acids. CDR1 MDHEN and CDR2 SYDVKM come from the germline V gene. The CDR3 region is CASSPRLALWTGELFF. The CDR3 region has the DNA TGTGCCAGCAGCCCGAGACTAGCTTTATGGACCGGGGAGCTGTTTTTT.

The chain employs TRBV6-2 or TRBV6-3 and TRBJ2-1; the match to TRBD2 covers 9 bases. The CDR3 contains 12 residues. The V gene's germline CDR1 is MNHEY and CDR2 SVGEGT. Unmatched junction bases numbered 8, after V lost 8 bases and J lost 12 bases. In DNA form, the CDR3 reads TGTGCCAGCGCGGCTAGCGGGGTCGTGCAGTTCTTC. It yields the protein CASAASGVVQFF.

Here the CDR3 reads CASSPGTSGNMNTGELFF. The CDR3, as DNA: TGTGCCAGCAGCCCGGGGACTAGCGGGAATATGAACACCGGGGAGCTGTTTTTT. The V and J genes are TRBV5-4 and TRBJ2-2; 13 bases fit TRBD2. The germline V gene has CDR1 SGHNT and CDR2 YYREEE (reference sequence). CDR3 length equals 18 residues. J gave up 1 base and V 4 bases, and 7 bases lay outside the gene matches.

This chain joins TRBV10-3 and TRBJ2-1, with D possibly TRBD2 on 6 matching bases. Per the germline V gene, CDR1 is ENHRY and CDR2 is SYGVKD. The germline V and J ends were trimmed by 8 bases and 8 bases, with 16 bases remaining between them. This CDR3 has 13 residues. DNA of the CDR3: TGTGCCATCGCTCCGGGACTCGAGGATGAGCAGTTCTTC. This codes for CAIAPGLEDEQFF.

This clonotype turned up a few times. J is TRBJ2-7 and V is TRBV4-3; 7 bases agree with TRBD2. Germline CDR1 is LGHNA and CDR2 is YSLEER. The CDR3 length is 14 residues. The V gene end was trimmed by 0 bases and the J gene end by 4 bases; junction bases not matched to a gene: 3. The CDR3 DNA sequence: TGCGCCAGCAGCCAAGATGCGGGGGAGTACGAGCAGTACTTC. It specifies CASSQDAGEYEQYF.

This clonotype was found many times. CDR3 in amino acids: CASSLSWSNQPQHF. CDR3 DNA: TGTGCCAGCAGCTTATCTTGGAGCAATCAGCCCCAGCATTTT. The gene calls are TRBV7-9 and TRBJ1-5; D unclear. Looked up from germline, CDR1 is SEHNR and CDR2 is FQNEAQ (reference sequence). The CDR3 contains 14 residues. V was trimmed by 2 bases and J by 1 base, leaving 6 bases between them. The full variable domain, with the rest looked up from reference TRBV7-9 and TRBJ1-5, is DTGVSQNPRHKITKRGQNVTFRCDPISEHNRLYWYRQTLGQGPEFLTYFQNEAQLEKSRLLSDRFSAERPKGSFSTLEIQRTEQGDSAMYLCASSLSWSNQPQHFGDGTRLSIL.

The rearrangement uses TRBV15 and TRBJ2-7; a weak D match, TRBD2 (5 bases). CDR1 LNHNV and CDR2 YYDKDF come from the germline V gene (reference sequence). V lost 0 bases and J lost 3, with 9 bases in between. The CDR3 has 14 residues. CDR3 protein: CATSREGSFYEQYF. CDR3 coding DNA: TGTGCCACCAGCAGAGAGGGGAGCTTCTACGAGCAGTACTTC.

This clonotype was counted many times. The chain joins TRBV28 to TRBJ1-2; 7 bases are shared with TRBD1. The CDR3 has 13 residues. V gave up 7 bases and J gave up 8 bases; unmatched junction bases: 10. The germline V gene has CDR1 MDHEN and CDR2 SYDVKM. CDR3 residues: CASTSHRGGGYTF. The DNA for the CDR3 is TGTGCCAGCACCAGTCACAGGGGAGGCGGCTACACCTTC.

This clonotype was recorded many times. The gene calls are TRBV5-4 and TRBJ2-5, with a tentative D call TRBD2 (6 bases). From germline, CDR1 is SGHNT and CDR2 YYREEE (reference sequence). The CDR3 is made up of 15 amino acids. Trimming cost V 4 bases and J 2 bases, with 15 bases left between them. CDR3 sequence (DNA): TGTGCCAGCAGCCAGGCCGGGACTTCGCAAGAGACCCAGTACTTC. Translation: CASSQAGTSQETQYF.

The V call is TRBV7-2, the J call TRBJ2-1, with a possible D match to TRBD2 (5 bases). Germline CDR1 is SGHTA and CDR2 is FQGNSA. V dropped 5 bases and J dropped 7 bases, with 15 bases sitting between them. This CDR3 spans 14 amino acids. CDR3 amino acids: CASSPATGLNEQFF. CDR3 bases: TGTGCCAGCAGCCCCGCTACGGGATTGAATGAGCAGTTCTTC.

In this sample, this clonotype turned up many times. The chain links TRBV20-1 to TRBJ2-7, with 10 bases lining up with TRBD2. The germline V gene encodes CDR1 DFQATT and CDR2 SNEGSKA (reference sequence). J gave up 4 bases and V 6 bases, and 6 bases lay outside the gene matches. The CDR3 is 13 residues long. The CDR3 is CSAQAGGPYEQYF. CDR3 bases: TGCAGTGCCCAAGCGGGGGGGCCGTACGAGCAGTACTTC.

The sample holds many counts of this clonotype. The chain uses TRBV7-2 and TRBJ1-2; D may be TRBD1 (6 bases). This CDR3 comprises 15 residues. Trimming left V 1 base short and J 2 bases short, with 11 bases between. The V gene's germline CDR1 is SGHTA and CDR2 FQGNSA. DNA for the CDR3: TGTGCCAGCAGCTTAGGCAGGGGATCCAACTATGGCTACACCTTC. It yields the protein CASSLGRGSNYGYTF.

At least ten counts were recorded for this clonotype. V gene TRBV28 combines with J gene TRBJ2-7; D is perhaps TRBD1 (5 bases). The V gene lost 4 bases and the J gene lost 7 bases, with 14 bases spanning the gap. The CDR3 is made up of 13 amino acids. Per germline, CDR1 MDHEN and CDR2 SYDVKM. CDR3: CASSWTRGWEQYF. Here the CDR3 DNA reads TGTGCCAGCAGTTGGACAAGGGGATGGGAGCAGTACTTC.

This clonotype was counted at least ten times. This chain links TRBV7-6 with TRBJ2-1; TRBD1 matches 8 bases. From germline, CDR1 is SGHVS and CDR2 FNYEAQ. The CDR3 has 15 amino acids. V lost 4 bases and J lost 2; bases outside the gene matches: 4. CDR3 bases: TGTGCCAGCAGCTCCGGGACAGGTGCCTACAATGAGCAGTTCTTC. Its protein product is CASSSGTGAYNEQFF.

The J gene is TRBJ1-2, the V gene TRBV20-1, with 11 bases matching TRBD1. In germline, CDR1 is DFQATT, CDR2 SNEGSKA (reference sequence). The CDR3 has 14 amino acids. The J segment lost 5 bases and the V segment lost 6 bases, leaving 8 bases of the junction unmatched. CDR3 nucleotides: TGCAGTGCGGAAGGACAGGGGGCTCCTTATGGCTACACCTTC. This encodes CSAEGQGAPYGYTF.

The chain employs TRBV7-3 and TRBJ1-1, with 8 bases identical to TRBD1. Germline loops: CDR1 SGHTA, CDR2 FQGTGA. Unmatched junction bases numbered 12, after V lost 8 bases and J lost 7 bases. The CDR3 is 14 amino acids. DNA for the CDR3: TGTGCCAGCTCCCCGGGGACAGGCGAGAGTGAAGCTTTCTTT. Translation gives CASSPGTGESEAFF.

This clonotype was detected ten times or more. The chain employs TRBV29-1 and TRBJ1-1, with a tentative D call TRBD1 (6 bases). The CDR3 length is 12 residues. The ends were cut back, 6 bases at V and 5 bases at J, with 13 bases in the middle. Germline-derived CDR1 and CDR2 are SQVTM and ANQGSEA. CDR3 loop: CSVDTGSTEAFF. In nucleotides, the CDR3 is TGCAGCGTGGACACAGGGTCAACTGAAGCTTTCTTT.